This T cell receptor (beta chain) came from a study of CD8 T cells in ankylosing spondylitis. Germline values: CDR1 SQVTM, CDR2 ANQGSEA. The CDR3 length is 10 residues. Trimming stripped 4 bases from V and 7 bases from J, with 5 bases between. Ten or more counts support this clonotype. Each CDR3 protein is one row after TCRdb ran MiXCR on the 5' RACE reads. This table holds roughly 160,000 distinct CDR3 sequences, approximately 9% found once. The gene calls are TRBV29-1 and TRBJ2-1, with D unresolved. The sample comprised blood, either unsorted or a sorted T cell fraction (not recorded which). The receptor's source is a female donor with ankylosing spondylitis or in good health (not recorded which). This CDR3 is CSVVANEQFF. The CDR3, as DNA: TGCAGCGTTGTCGCGAATGAGCAGTTCTTC.